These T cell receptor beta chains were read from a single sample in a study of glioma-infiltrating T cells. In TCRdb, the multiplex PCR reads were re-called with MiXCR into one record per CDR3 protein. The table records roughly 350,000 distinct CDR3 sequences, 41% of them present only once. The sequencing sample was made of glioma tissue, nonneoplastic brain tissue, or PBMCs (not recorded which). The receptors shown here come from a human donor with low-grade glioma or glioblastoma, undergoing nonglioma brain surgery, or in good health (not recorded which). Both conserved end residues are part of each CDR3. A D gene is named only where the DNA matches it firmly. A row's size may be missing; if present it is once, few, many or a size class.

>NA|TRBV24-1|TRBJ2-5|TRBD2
TGTGCCACCAGTGATTCTAGCGGGAGGTGGGAGACCCAGTACTTC
CATSDSSGRWETQYF
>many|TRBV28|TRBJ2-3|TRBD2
TGTGCCAGCAGTTTATTGCTAGCGGGAGCCGATACGCAGTATTTT
CASSLLLAGADTQYF
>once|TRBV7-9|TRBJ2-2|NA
TGTGCCAGCAGCTTCAGGGATCGCACCGGGGAGCTGTTTTTT
CASSFRDRTGELFF
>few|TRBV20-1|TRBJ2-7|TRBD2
TGCAGTGCTCAGACTAGCGGGGAAACCTACGAGCAGTACTTC
CSAQTSGETYEQYF
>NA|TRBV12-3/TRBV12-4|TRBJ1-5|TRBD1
TGTGCCAGCAGACCCGGGACAGGGCAGGAACAGCCCCAGCATTTT
CASRPGTGQEQPQHF
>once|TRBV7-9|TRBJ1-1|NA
TGTGCCAGCAACCACCTCTCGGACACTGAAGCTCTCTTT
CASNHLSDTEALF
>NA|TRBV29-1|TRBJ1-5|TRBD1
TGCAGCGTTGGAGGGACAGGGGATCAGCCCCAGCATTTT
CSVGGTGDQPQHF
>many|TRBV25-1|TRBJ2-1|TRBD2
TGTGCCAGCAGTGAATATAGTTTGCTAGCGGGAGGGCCGAGCTCCTACAATGAGCAGTTCTTC
CASSEYSLLAGGPSSYNEQFF
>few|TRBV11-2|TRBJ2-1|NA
TGTGCCAGCAGCTTAGTGGTATCTAGGAGCTCCTACAATGAGCAGTTCTTC
CASSLVVSRSSYNEQFF
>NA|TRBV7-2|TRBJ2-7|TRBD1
TGTGCCAGCAGCTCCCTAGGGGGCAGGGACTACGAGCAGTACTTC
CASSSLGGRDYEQYF
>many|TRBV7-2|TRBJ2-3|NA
TGTGCCAGCAGCTTAGTCTATGGGCAAGATACGCAGTATTTT
CASSLVYGQDTQYF
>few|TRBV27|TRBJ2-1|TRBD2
TGTGCCAGCAGTTTAACACTAGCGGGAGCCAATGAGCAGTTCTTC
CASSLTLAGANEQFF
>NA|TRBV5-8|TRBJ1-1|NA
TGTGCCAGCAGTAGGGAGACTGAAGCTTTCTTT
CASSRETEAFF
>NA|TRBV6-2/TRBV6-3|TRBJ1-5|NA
TGTGCCTGCAGCCGAGGACAGACAAATCAGCCCCAGCATTTT
CACSRGQTNQPQHF
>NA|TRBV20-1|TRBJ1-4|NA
TGCAGTGCTAGGATGTCCCGGGGGTTTCCAACTAATGAAAAACTGTTTTTT
CSARMSRGFPTNEKLFF
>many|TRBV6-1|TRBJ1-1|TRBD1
TGTGCCAGCAGTAGACAGGGTTCGGGGAACACTGAAGCTTTCTTT
CASSRQGSGNTEAFF